This entry is about one T cell receptor (beta chain). Clones were read by immunoSEQ multiplex PCR, and TCRdb kept only the in-frame ones, dropping some. The data show tens of thousands of clones, 92% seen once. This specimen belongs to a study of T cell changes during pregnancy in multiple sclerosis. Trimming cost V 6 bases and J 4 bases, with 10 bases left between them. From germline, CDR1 is SGHVS and CDR2 FNYEAQ. The CDR3 spans 13 residues. The chain recombines TRBV7-6 with TRBJ2-1, with D maybe TRBD1 (5 bases). The sequence derives from a female donor with multiple sclerosis, enrolled in a pregnancy study. The specimen comprised peripheral blood, sampled in the first trimester of pregnancy. CDR3: CASSKQVYNEQFF. DNA of the CDR3: TGTGCCAGCAGTAAACAGGTTTACAATGAGCAGTTCTTC.